This T cell receptor (beta chain) was sequenced for a study of blood T cell repertoires in COVID-19. Profiled with immunoSEQ multiplex PCR; TCRdb holds only in-frame clones, not every one. Counted here are 380,000 or so clones, roughly 88% occurring once; the ten biggest clones make up approximately 2.1%. Germline V gene lookup returns CDR1 SGDLS and CDR2 YYNGEE. V lost 0 bases and J 8 bases, leaving 8 bases between the germline ends. This CDR3 region has 12 residues. This TCR derives from a woman in her thirties or forties with acute COVID-19. The rearrangement uses TRBV9 and TRBJ1-2; tentative D call: TRBD1 (5 bases). Sequenced input: PBMCs or T cells enriched from blood (not recorded which). CDR3 residues: CASSVVGQGYTF. The DNA for the CDR3 is TGTGCCAGCAGCGTAGTGGGGCAAGGCTACACCTTC.